This T cell receptor (beta chain) appears in the sequencing data of a study of shared clonotypes between healthy human individuals. This CDR3 has 14 amino acids. Trimming removed 4 bases at V and 6 bases at J, with 16 bases between. Germline loops: CDR1 SGHNT, CDR2 YENEEA. Profiling relied on immunoSEQ multiplex PCR, and the TCRdb table lists in-frame clones only, not all of them. Seen here are 1,100,000 or so clones, about 84% observed once, and the top ten hold approximately 0.5%. V usage is TRBV11-3 and J usage is TRBJ2-7; D perhaps matches TRBD2 (6 bases). Specimen: memory CD4+ T cells from PBMCs. Specified subset: CD45RA-negative fraction. The TCR originated in a man between 18 and 35 years old in good health. Some clones in this sample may be carry-over from other donors' samples. This CDR3 is CASSSEREASEQYF. CDR3 DNA: TGTGCCAGCAGCTCCGAAAGGGAGGCCTCCGAGCAGTACTTC.